This T cell receptor (beta chain) is from a study of T cells in Graves' hyperthyroidism and ophthalmopathy (dated by TCRdb to the late 2010s). For the wider study: Peripheral blood samples were taken at the time of initial diagnosis, prior to any treatment. The paper describes TCR Vbeta CDR3 sequencing of about 140 peripheral blood samples, made up of around 41 ophthalmopathy patients, some 76 hyperthyroidism patients and roughly 17 progressor patients. In more than 5 Graves' hyperthyroidism patients, the study also compared T-cell repertoires from thyroid tissue with T-cell repertoires from blood. After sampling, hyperthyroidism patients received methimazole starting at 30 mg daily, and ophthalmopathy patients received high-dose intravenous methylprednisolone. A discovery cohort of approximately 97 patients, about 44 with Graves' ophthalmopathy and under 60 with stable Graves' hyperthyroidism, was used to find distinguishing TCR V-J signatures. The 75 to 100 discovery patients were randomly split 7:3 into training and test sets. An independent validation cohort of about 19 hyperthyroidism patients and about 15 patients who later progressed to ophthalmopathy tested prospective prediction of ophthalmopathy.

Results the study describes overall, beyond this receptor: In cross-validation, a model built on a 13 V-J signature told ophthalmopathy apart from stable hyperthyroidism with over 85% sensitivity and around 84% specificity, and in testing the same model reached 80%/75%. In validation, the model predicted progression to ophthalmopathy with around 71% sensitivity and less than 80% specificity, a median of approximately 6.5 months before onset. No statistical method was used to set the sample size in advance, and investigators knew the group allocation. Most expanded thyroid clonotypes (frequency above 0.001) were also found in blood, which suggests that blood repertoires may mirror thyroid immune responses.

Taken from the germline V gene, the CDR1 and CDR2 loops are MNHEY and SVGAGI. From the cysteine up to the phenylalanine, the CDR3 has a length of 14 residues. The entry retains the CDR3 DNA only, 42 bases that are in frame from base 1. Trimming leaves V shorter by 4 bases and J shorter by 5 bases, with the junction holding 7 bases beyond the gene matches. Graves' hyperthyroidism was defined as stable when no progression to ophthalmopathy occurred over 18 months of follow-up. Hyperthyroidism patients were newly diagnosed, had a disease duration of under 2 months, and were aged 18 to 65 years. Exclusion was applied to patients with uncontrolled infections, other autoimmune diseases, pregnancy or lactation. Diagnoses were established on the basis of clinical symptoms, serum thyroxine and TRAb, thyroid ultrasound, and orbital computed tomography. Ficoll-Paque density gradient centrifugation was used to isolate PBMCs from 8.5 to 10 ml of fresh peripheral blood. Trizol reagent was used to extract total RNA, and RNA quality was then checked on an Agilent 2100 Bioanalyzer.

Amplification of TCR beta CDR3 regions was carried out from RNA transcripts. The TCR CDR3 was subjected to a first round of RT-PCR using the HTBI primer set and the Qiagen OneStep RT-PCR kit. Libraries were constructed in a second round of multiplex PCR, after which size selection and purification were performed. Libraries were sequenced paired-end with 100 bp reads on an Illumina HiSeq2000. The authors' analysis ran thus. SOAPnuke was used to process the raw data, with reads discarded if the reads contained adapters or uncalled bases, had a mean Phred below 15, or lacked an exact constant-primer or identifier match. High-quality paired reads were merged with COPE v1.2.5, and unique nucleotide sequences were defined as clonotypes. MiTCR v1.1 was used to align clonotypes to the IMGT TRBV, TRBD and TRBJ reference segments. The analysis was restricted to V-J combinations with a frequency above 0.0001, which together covered just over 99% of the repertoires. The TCS score was defined as the ratio of F50 (clonal expansion) to E x V (chaos), calculated using BLOSUM62-based TCRdist between CDR3 peptides within each V-J. Welch's t-statistics and random forest reduced just over 500 V-J features to under 15, which were used in a naive Bayes classifier (R e1071). Clones were called with MiXCR by TCRdb after fastp trimmed the public reads at Q25, and only in-frame beta chains were retained. Rows matching on CDR3 protein sequence are summarized as one entry with the most common DNA and genes. TCRdb's processing, not the authors' own work, is the source of the V and J calls. The sample table shows about 560,000 distinct CDR3 sequences, and approximately 16% are seen once. The ten largest make up 18% of the sample.

Only a few counts were recorded for this clonotype. Its antigen specificity is not known. No base quality information exists; no much larger clone differs at one position. The chain was built from TRBV6-5 and TRBJ1-2, and TRBD1 matches 7 of the central bases. Sequences were obtained from blood. This TCR was sampled from a young woman with Graves' hyperthyroidism. In nucleotides, the sequence is TGTGCCAGCAGTTCAGGGGGGCTGGGGTATGGCTACACCTTC. It codes for CASSSGGLGYGYTF.